This T cell receptor (beta chain) is drawn from a study of response to subunit inactivated influenza vaccine. Study-wide results and caveats: It was the authors' suggestion that each seasonal influenza vaccination recruits few new T cells.

To note about this clonotype: Its antigen is unidentified.

TCRdb re-analysed the RT-PCR reads in MiXCR, keeping a single row per CDR3 protein. The repertoire holds 500,000 to 750,000 distinct CDR3 sequences, with 14% as singletons. This CDR3 has 14 residues. Germline lookup yields CDR1 MDHEN and CDR2 SYDVKM. V lost 4 bases and J lost 8; bases outside the gene matches: 8. Here the sequenced sample was PBMCs from blood, taken 11 to 12 days after vaccination. The chain has TRBV28 and TRBJ1-2, with TRBD1 matching over 9 bases. The receptor was isolated from a man aged 50 or older who received an inactivated influenza vaccine. The DNA of the CDR3 is TGTGCCAGCAGTTCTCCCCCGACAGGGGGAGGCTACACCTTC. Its translation: CASSSPPTGGGYTF.